Detailed here is one T cell receptor (beta chain). No antigen is known for it. The entry originates in a study of shared clonotypes between healthy human individuals. About the research overall: A couple of female and three male donors aged 18 to 49 were enrolled.

CDR3 size: 14 residues. Germline values: CDR1 MNHEY, CDR2 SVGAGI. Trimming pared 7 bases from V and 3 bases from J, leaving 16 bases between. Clones were sequenced by immunoSEQ multiplex PCR, and TCRdb holds only the in-frame ones, with some missing. The table lists roughly 1.5 million clones, 98% of them singletons. The study's findings and limits: Non-shared clonotypes displayed generation probabilities falling below those of clonotypes present in all four donors. For naive CD4 cells, roughly 5% of clonotypes were shared across a handful of donors.

The TCR was taken from a man aged 25 to 40 in good health. The chain joins TRBV6-5 to TRBJ2-7; D perhaps matches TRBD2 (6 bases). Sequencing was done on a sample of naive CD4+ T cells sorted from blood. Subset reported: CD45RA+ positively selected. The CDR3 nucleotides read TGTGCCAGCACCAATGGGGGAGGAAGCTACGAGCAGTACTTC. Its translation is CASTNGGGSYEQYF.